This passage covers 10 T cell receptor beta chains from one sample sequenced in a study of patients and donors after allogeneic stem cell transplantation. One entry per CDR3 protein, called by TCRdb with MiXCR from the RT-PCR reads. The sample has more than 150,000 distinct CDR3 sequences; more than 35% are singletons. The sequencing input was blood, either unsorted or a sorted T cell fraction (not recorded which). These receptors originate from a human donor who was either an allogeneic HSCT recipient or a stem cell or donor lymphocyte infusion donor (not recorded which). It is not recorded whose cells these are; they may come from a transplant donor.

The genes are TRBV5-5 and TRBJ2-1; 9 bases are a match to TRBD2. This CDR3 spans 14 amino acids. V was pared by 3 bases and J by 6 bases, with 4 bases of the junction left unmatched. Germline values: CDR1 SGHKS, CDR2 YYEKEE (reference sequence). This chain's CDR3 is CASSSGGRANEQFF. The CDR3, as DNA: TGTGCCAGCAGCTCAGGCGGGAGGGCCAATGAGCAGTTCTTC.

The sample holds a few counts of this clonotype. The chain carries TRBV28 and TRBJ2-7; TRBD1 agrees at 8 bases. Trimming took 3 bases from V and 2 from J; bases not matched to a gene: 6. This CDR3 is 15 amino acids long. Germline CDR1 is MDHEN and CDR2 is SYDVKM. The DNA for the CDR3 is TGTGCCAGCAGTTTCCCCGGGACAGGTACCTACGAGCAGTACTTC. It specifies CASSFPGTGTYEQYF.

The chain employs TRBV5-6 and TRBJ2-5; TRBD2 might be the D (5 bases). Germline V gene data show CDR1 as SGHDT and CDR2 as YYEEEE. V was clipped by 0 bases and J by 4 bases, with 13 bases between them. CDR3 length: 15 amino acids. CDR3 region: CASSLGLPGGETQYF. The CDR3 DNA sequence: TGTGCCAGCAGCTTGGGGCTTCCTGGAGGAGAGACCCAGTACTTC.

J is TRBJ2-1 and V is TRBV7-9, with D perhaps matching TRBD2 (5 bases). Germline CDR1 and CDR2: SEHNR and FQNEAQ (reference sequence). V gave up 2 bases and J gave up 5 bases, with 13 bases separating them. This CDR3 has 15 amino acids. The CDR3 bases are TGTGCCAGCAGCTTAACGGGGTTGGGAAACAATGAGCAGTTCTTC. The encoded protein is CASSLTGLGNNEQFF.

This clonotype was seen a handful of times. CDR3 DNA: TGTGCCAGCAGCGGACTGGGGAATGGCTACACCTTC. It is translated as CASSGLGNGYTF. The chain joins TRBV9 to TRBJ1-2; D unresolved. The germline V gene encodes CDR1 SGDLS and CDR2 YYNGEE. The CDR3 extends over 12 amino acids. V dropped 3 bases and J dropped 6 bases, with 9 bases sitting between them.

This chain uses TRBV4-3 with TRBJ2-1; D is ambiguous. Germline CDR1 is LGHNA and CDR2 is YSLEER. The CDR3 covers 16 residues. V lost 1 base and J 2 bases, leaving 12 bases between the germline ends. The CDR3 coding sequence is TGCGCCAGCAGCCAAGCCCCGGCCGTAGCCTACAATGAGCAGTTCTTC. Translated, it gives CASSQAPAVAYNEQFF.

This clonotype turned up a few times. The chain combines TRBV12-3 or TRBV12-4 with TRBJ2-1; D gene uncertain. Between the trimmed V and J ends, which lost 4 bases and 10 bases, there was a span of 17 bases. The CDR3 has 14 residues. The CDR3, as DNA: TGTGCCAGCAGTTCAAGGACGTACTCGTGGGAGCAGTTCTTC. Its translation is CASSSRTYSWEQFF.

This rearrangement joins TRBV12-3 or TRBV12-4 to TRBJ1-1; unclear D gene. Trimming cost V 7 bases and J 1 base, with 10 bases left between them. The length of the CDR3 is 13 residues. Here the CDR3 DNA reads TGTGCCAGCACCCTAAACAGGAACACTGAAGCTTTCTTT. It is translated as CASTLNRNTEAFF.

CDR3 sequence: CAWAQGEGQPQHF. Written as DNA, the CDR3 is TGTGCCTGGGCCCAGGGCGAGGGTCAGCCCCAGCATTTT. V gene TRBV30 combines with J gene TRBJ1-5; a possible D gene is TRBD1 (5 bases). The CDR3 is 13 residues long. Germline CDR1 is GTSNPN and CDR2 is SVGIG (reference sequence). Deletions cut 5 bases from V and 6 bases from J, with 14 bases between.

Only one count was recorded for this clonotype. The chain links TRBV7-9 to TRBJ2-7, with 12 bases that match TRBD1. Germline-derived CDR1 and CDR2 are SEHNR and FQNEAQ (reference sequence). Trimming removed 8 bases from V and 6 bases from J; junction bases left unmatched: 8. This CDR3 contains 14 residues. CDR3 sequence: CASRPGTGGGEQYF. The CDR3 nucleotides are TGTGCCAGCCGTCCCGGGACAGGGGGCGGCGAGCAGTACTTC.